This T cell receptor beta chain was documented in a study of blood T cell repertoires in COVID-19. Per the original methods: Cell counts per sample came from amplifying reference gene primers. Libraries were prepared by immunoSEQ multiplex PCR; TCRdb keeps only in-frame clonotypes and omits some of them. V and J calls and clone size come straight from that table; D and trimming were deduced from the DNA. The repertoire has under 400,000 clones, more than 75% of them found once; the top ten carry 10%. CDR1 and CDR2 (germline): LGHNA, YSLEER. This CDR3 region has 14 residues. V was clipped by 1 base and J by 6 bases, with 13 bases between them.

This receptor was taken from a woman in her 30s with COVID-19, enrolled during active disease. The sequenced sample consisted of peripheral blood. The genes are TRBV4-3 and TRBJ2-7; possibly TRBD2 for D (5 bases). The CDR3 sequence is CASSQGGPAAEQYF. In DNA form, the CDR3 reads TGCGCCAGCAGCCAAGGAGGGCCCGCCGCCGAGCAGTACTTC.